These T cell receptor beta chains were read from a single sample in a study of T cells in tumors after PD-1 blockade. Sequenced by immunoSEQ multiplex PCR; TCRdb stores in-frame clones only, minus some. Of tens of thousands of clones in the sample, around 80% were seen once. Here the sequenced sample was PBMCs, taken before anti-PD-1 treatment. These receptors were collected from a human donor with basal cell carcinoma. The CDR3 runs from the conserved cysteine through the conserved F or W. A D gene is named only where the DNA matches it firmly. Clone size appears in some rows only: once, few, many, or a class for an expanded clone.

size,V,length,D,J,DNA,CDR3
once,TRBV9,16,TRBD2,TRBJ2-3,TGTGCCAGCAGCGTTGGACTAGCGGGAGGTGGCGATACGCAGTATTTT,CASSVGLAGGGDTQYF
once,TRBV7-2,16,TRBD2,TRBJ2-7,TGTGCCAGCAGCCCGAGGGACCCTAGCGGGTCCTACGAGCAGTACTTC,CASSPRDPSGSYEQYF
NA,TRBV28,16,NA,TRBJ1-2,TGTGCCAGCAGTTTATTCACCGGCCTTTCTAACTATGGCTACACCTTC,CASSLFTGLSNYGYTF
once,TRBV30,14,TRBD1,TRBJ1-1,TGTGCCTGGAGAAGGGACAGCGTGAACACTGAAGCTTTCTTT,CAWRRDSVNTEAFF
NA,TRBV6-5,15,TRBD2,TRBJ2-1,TGTGCCAGCAGCCTAGCTAGCGGATCCTACAATGAGCAGTTCTTC,CASSLASGSYNEQFF
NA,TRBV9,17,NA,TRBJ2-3,TGTGCCAGCAGCGGACGGGGATTCAGCGGAGCCACAGATACGCAGTATTTT,CASSGRGFSGATDTQYF
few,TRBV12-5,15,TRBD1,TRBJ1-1,TGTGCTAGTGTTGACTTGGGACAGGGGGCCACTGAAGCTTTCTTT,CASVDLGQGATEAFF
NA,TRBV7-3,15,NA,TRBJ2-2,TGTGCCAGCAGCGGGGCCCCAGGGCTCACCGGGGAGCTGTTTTTT,CASSGAPGLTGELFF
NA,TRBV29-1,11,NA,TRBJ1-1,TGCAGCGCCCGGCAGGGACCTGAAGCTTTCTTT,CSARQGPEAFF
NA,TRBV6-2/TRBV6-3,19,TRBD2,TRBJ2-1,TGTGCCAGCACCCCGAGGGCACTAGCGGGAGGGCCCAGTTACAATGAGCAGTTCTTC,CASTPRALAGGPSYNEQFF
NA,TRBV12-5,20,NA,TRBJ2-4,TGTGCTAGTGGTTTGGTACAGGTCCAAAGCTCCATCCTAGCCAAAAACATTCAGTACTTC,CASGLVQVQSSILAKNIQYF
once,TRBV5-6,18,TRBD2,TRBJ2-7,TGTGCCAGCAGCTCCACCTTCACTGGACTAGCGGTCTCCTACGAGCAGTACTTC,CASSSTFTGLAVSYEQYF
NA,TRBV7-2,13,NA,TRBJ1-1,TGTGCCAGCAGTCCCGGGGTGAGGACTGAAGCTTTCTTT,CASSPGVRTEAFF
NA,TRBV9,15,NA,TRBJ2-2,TGTGCCAGCAGCGTAGAGGACCTCCCAACCGGGGAGCTGTTTTTT,CASSVEDLPTGELFF
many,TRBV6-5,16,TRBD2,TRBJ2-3,TGTGCCAGCAGTTACTCGAGGCTAGCGGGAGCAGATACGCAGTATTTT,CASSYSRLAGADTQYF
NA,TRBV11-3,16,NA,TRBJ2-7,TGTGCCAGCTCGGCAAGGCCAGGGGCAAAGTCCTACGAGCAGTACTTC,CASSARPGAKSYEQYF
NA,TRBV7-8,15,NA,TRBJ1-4,TGTGCCAGCAGCGCGACAGGCTCTTTTAATGAAAAACTGTTTTTT,CASSATGSFNEKLFF
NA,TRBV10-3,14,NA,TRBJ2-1,TGTGCCATCAGTGATAATGGCCCCTGGGGTGAGCAGTTCTTC,CAISDNGPWGEQFF
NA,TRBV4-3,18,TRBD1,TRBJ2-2,TGCGCCAGCAGCCAAGAAATTCCGGGACAGGGAGGCTCCGGGGAGCTGTTTTTT,CASSQEIPGQGGSGELFF
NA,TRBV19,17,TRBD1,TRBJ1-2,TGTGCCAGTAGTATAGCCACCGGGACAGGGTCGAGCTATGGCTACACCTTC,CASSIATGTGSSYGYTF
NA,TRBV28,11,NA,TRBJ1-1,TGTGCCAGCAGTCACCCTTCTGAAGCTTTCTTT,CASSHPSEAFF
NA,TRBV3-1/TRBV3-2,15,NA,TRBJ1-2,TGTGCCAGCAGCCCATGGGGGCAGGGGCAAGAAGGCTACACCTTC,CASSPWGQGQEGYTF
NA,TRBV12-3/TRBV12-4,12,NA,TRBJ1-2,TGTGCCAGCAGTTTAGAATGGTATGGCTACACCTTC,CASSLEWYGYTF
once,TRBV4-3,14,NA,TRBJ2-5,TGCGCCAGCAGCCAAGATCATAGAAAAGAGACCCAGTACTTC,CASSQDHRKETQYF
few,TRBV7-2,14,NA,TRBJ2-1,TGTGCCAGCAACGTGGTTTTCTCCTACAATGAGCAGTTCTTC,CASNVVFSYNEQFF
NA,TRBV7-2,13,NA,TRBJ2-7,TGTGCCAGCAGCTTTTCAGGGACCTACGAGCAGTACTTC,CASSFSGTYEQYF
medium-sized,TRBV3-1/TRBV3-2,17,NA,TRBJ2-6,TGTGCCAGCAGCAATCACGGGTCTCACTCTGGGGCCAACGTCCTGACTTTC,CASSNHGSHSGANVLTF
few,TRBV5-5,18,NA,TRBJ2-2,TGTGCCAGCAGCTTCCTCCCCCTGGACACGTCGAACACCGGGGAGCTGTTTTTT,CASSFLPLDTSNTGELFF
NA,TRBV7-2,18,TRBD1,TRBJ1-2,TGTGCCAGCAGCCAGGCGACAGGGGGCGCGGGGAGTAACTATGGCTACACCTTC,CASSQATGGAGSNYGYTF
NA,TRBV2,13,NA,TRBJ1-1,TGTGCCAGCGGGGGAAACCTGTCCCCTGAAGCTTTCTTT,CASGGNLSPEAFF
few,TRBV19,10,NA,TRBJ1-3,TGTGCCAGTACCGGAAACACCATATATTTT,CASTGNTIYF
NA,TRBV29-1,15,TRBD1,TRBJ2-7,TGCAGCGTTGAAGATCCCACAGGGGTCTCCTACGAGCAGTACTTC,CSVEDPTGVSYEQYF
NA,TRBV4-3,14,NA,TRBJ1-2,TGCGCCAGCAGCCAGTCCGGGGGGGACTATGGCTACACCTTC,CASSQSGGDYGYTF
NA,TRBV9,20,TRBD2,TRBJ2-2,TGTGCCAGCAGCGCCCCAGGTAGGGGTTTCGGACTAGCGAACACCGGGGAGCTGTTTTTT,CASSAPGRGFGLANTGELFF
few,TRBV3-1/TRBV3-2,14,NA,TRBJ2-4,TGTGCCAGCAGCCATGGGTCCGGAAAACCCATTCAGTACTTC,CASSHGSGKPIQYF
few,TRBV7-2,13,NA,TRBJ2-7,TGTGCCAGCAGCTATTCGGAGACCTACGAGCAGTACTTC,CASSYSETYEQYF
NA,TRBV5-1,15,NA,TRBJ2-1,TGCGCCAGCAGACTGCTGGGGACGGACTACAATGAGCAGTTCTTC,CASRLLGTDYNEQFF
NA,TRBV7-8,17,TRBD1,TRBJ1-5,TGTGCCAGCAGCCCCACAGGGGGTAGGGGAGGCGATCAGCCCCAGCATTTT,CASSPTGGRGGDQPQHF
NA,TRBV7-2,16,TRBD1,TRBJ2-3,TGTGCCAGCAGCTCAACGACAGGGGGCGGCACAGATACGCAGTATTTT,CASSSTTGGGTDTQYF
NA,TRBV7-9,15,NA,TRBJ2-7,TGTGCCAGCAGCTTAGCGCCCTCCCGAGGCAACGAGCAGTACTTC,CASSLAPSRGNEQYF
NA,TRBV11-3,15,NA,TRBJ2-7,TGTGCCAGCAGCTTAACGGGGACATCCGGGGGCGAGCAGTACTTC,CASSLTGTSGGEQYF
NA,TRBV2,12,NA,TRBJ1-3,TGTGCCAGCAGTGGAACTGGAAACACCATATATTTT,CASSGTGNTIYF
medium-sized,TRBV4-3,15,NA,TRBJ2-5,TGCGCCAGCAGCCAAGAGCACAGGGTCGAAGAGACCCAGTACTTC,CASSQEHRVEETQYF
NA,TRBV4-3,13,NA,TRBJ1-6,TGCGCCAGCAGCGGGAGTAGGAATTCACCCCTCCACTTT,CASSGSRNSPLHF
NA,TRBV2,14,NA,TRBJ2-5,TGTGCCAGCATTGGAAGGGAGGAGGGAGAGACCCAGTACTTC,CASIGREEGETQYF
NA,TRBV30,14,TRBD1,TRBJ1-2,TGTGCCTGGAGTCGTCGGGACAGACCTTATGGCTACACCTTC,CAWSRRDRPYGYTF
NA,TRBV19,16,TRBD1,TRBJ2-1,TGTGCCAGTAGTATAGAGGGACAGGGGTCCTACAATGAGCAGTTCTTC,CASSIEGQGSYNEQFF
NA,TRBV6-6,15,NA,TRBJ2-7,TGTGCCAGCAGCTCCCGGGCCCAGAGCTCCTACGAGCAGTACTTC,CASSSRAQSSYEQYF
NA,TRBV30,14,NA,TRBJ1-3,TGTGCCTGGAGTGTATCAGCCCCTGGAAACACCATATATTTT,CAWSVSAPGNTIYF
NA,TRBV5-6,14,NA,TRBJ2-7,TGTGCCAGCAGCGCTCAGGGTGAACTTTACGAGCAGTACTTC,CASSAQGELYEQYF
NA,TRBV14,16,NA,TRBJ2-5,TGTGCCAGCAGCCAAGGAATAGAGCCGAGTCGGGAGACCCAGTACTTC,CASSQGIEPSRETQYF
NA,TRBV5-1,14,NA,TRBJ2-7,TGCGCCAGCAGCTTTGGGCATTCGAGGGCCCAATTTCTCTTC,CASSFGHSRAQFLF
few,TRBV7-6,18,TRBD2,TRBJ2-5,TGTGCCAGCAGCCTACGTTCCCCGGTAGCGGGGTTCCAAGAGACCCAGTACTTC,CASSLRSPVAGFQETQYF
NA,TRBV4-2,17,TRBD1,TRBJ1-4,TGTGCCAGCAGATATTCCGGGACAGCAAATACTAATGAAAAACTGTTTTTT,CASRYSGTANTNEKLFF